The 30 T cell receptor beta chains below come from one sample, sequenced in a study of metastatic and nonmetastatic thyroid tumors. Through MiXCR, TCRdb re-clonotyped the PCR reads. Among about 52,000 clones listed, about a sixth were seen once. Thyroid surgery had not been preceded by any treatment in any patient. Sequencing was carried out using blood. The source of these receptors is a female donor with papillary thyroid cancer or a benign thyroid nodule (not recorded which). Some clones in this sample may be carry-over from other donors' samples.

Many counts were recorded for this clone. This sequence joins TRBV10-3 and TRBJ1-1; 11 bases fit TRBD1. Germline V gene data show CDR1 as ENHRY and CDR2 as SYGVKD. CDR3 size: 15 residues. V lost 0 bases and J lost 4; bases outside the gene matches: 1. CDR3 sequence: CAISESGTGGTEAFF. The CDR3 DNA is TGTGCCATCAGTGAGTCTGGGACAGGGGGCACTGAAGCTTTCTTT.

This clone was observed many times. The CDR3 spells CASSSGTGFGSSYEQYF. Here the CDR3 DNA reads TGTGCCAGCAGCTCGGGGACAGGGTTCGGTAGTTCCTACGAGCAGTACTTC. The V call is TRBV7-9, the J call TRBJ2-7, with 9 bases matching TRBD1. V lost 4 bases, J lost 1 base, and 11 bases stayed unmatched. CDR1 is SEHNR, CDR2 FQNEAQ, per germline (reference sequence). The CDR3 extends over 17 amino acids.

This clone was picked up many times. This chain connects TRBV6-1 to TRBJ1-5; D remains unclear. The V end lost 8 bases, the J end lost 1 base, and 15 bases lay between the germline ends. The CDR3 has 15 residues. The germline V gene encodes CDR1 MNHNS and CDR2 SASEGT. CDR3: CASQRGPVSNQPQHF. The CDR3 DNA reads as TGTGCCAGCCAACGGGGTCCGGTAAGCAATCAGCCCCAGCATTTT.

The rearrangement joins TRBV6-1 to TRBJ1-1; 8 nucleotides line up with TRBD1. J lost 5 bases, V lost 7 bases, and 12 bases had no gene match. Per germline, CDR1 MNHNS and CDR2 SASEGT. There are 15 residues in the CDR3. CDR3 DNA: TGTGCCAGCATTGACAATGCCAGGGGGCTTACTGAAGCTTTCTTT. Protein: CASIDNARGLTEAFF.

This clone was observed a few times. Without the conserved terminal phenylalanine or tryptophan, this CDR3 likely stems from a read error. CDR3 in amino acids: CASSKGGTAMWELFL. CDR3 coding DNA: TGTGCCAGCAGCAAAGGCGGGACCGCAATGTGGGAGCTGTTTCTT. This chain joins TRBV6-1 and TRBJ2-2, with D perhaps TRBD2 (6 bases). CDR3 length equals 15 residues. V shed 6 bases and J shed 9 bases, with 20 bases lying between them. In germline, CDR1 is MNHNS, CDR2 SASEGT.

This clone was counted many times. A much bigger clone sits one base away, suggesting this may be a read error. At the DNA level, this CDR3 is encoded by other sequences in the same sample as well. The rearrangement uses TRBV19 and TRBJ2-7; perhaps TRBD1 as D (5 bases). Germline V lookup: CDR1 LNHDA, CDR2 SQIVND (reference sequence). The CDR3 is made up of 14 amino acids. This CDR3 is CASSITGRSYEQYF. The CDR3, as DNA: TGTGCTAGTAGTATCACAGGACGGTCCTACGAGCAGTACTTC.

This clone was recorded many times. The chain carries TRBV9 and TRBJ2-2, with a possible D match to TRBD2 (6 bases). Trimming took 7 bases from V and 5 from J, leaving 18 bases between them. The V gene's germline CDR1 is SGDLS and CDR2 YYNGEE. The CDR3 is made up of 15 amino acids. As DNA, the CDR3 is TGTGCCAGCTCCCCCACGGGACTGGGGACCGGGGAGCTGTTTTTT. It is translated as CASSPTGLGTGELFF.

The gene calls are TRBV28 and TRBJ1-2; TRBD1 matches at 9 bases. Germline lookup yields CDR1 MDHEN and CDR2 SYDVKM. Trimming at V came to 8 bases and at J to 3 bases, leaving 7 bases not matched to a gene. The CDR3 totals 14 residues. CDR3 in amino acids: CASQKTGGDYGYTF. Here the CDR3 DNA reads TGTGCCAGCCAAAAGACAGGGGGAGACTATGGCTACACCTTC.

There are many counts of this clone. The chain is built from TRBV5-1 and TRBJ1-1; a weak D match, TRBD1 (6 bases). This CDR3 is built from 13 residues. V lost 5 bases to trimming and J lost 5 bases, with 13 bases between them. In germline, CDR1 is SGHRS, CDR2 YFSETQ. The CDR3 spells CASSPGVQTEAFF. In DNA, the CDR3 is TGCGCCAGCAGTCCAGGGGTTCAAACTGAAGCTTTCTTT.

This clone appeared a few times. One end of the junction is discordant with germline, which a read error may explain. The V call is TRBV12-3 or TRBV12-4, the J call TRBJ2-7; D ambiguous. CDR3 length equals 12 residues. The CDR3: CASSPTLHEKYF. CDR3 nucleotide sequence: TGTGCAAGCAGCCCAACCTTACACGAGAAGTACTTC.

With regard to this clone: An end of the junction differs from the germline gene, which may be a read error. J is TRBJ2-1 and V is TRBV20-1, with D tentatively TRBD2 (7 bases). The CDR3 covers 14 residues. Germline V gene data show CDR1 as DFQATT and CDR2 as SNEGSKA (reference sequence). CDR3 protein: CSARGGEGGNEQLF. CDR3 nucleotides: TGCAGTGCTAGAGGAGGGGAGGGGGGCAATGAGCAGTTATTC.

This clone was recorded a few times. At one of its ends the junction is not consistent with the germline gene, which may arise from a read error. V gene TRBV20-1 combines with J gene TRBJ2-7; D could derive from TRBD1 or TRBD2 (5 bases each). The germline gives CDR1 DFQATT, CDR2 SNEGSKA (reference sequence). This CDR3 contains 16 residues. The CDR3 DNA reads TGCAGTGCTAGAGATCCGGGAATAGCCAGGGTGGACGAGAAGTACTTC. Translated: CSARDPGIARVDEKYF.

This clone was counted many times. The gene calls are TRBV15 and TRBJ2-6; no reliable D call. This CDR3 spans 15 amino acids. Trimming shortened V by 1 base and J by 0 bases, and 4 bases separated the two germline ends. Germline assignment: CDR1 LNHNV and CDR2 YYDKDF (reference sequence). DNA for the CDR3: TGTGCCACCAGCAGAGCAGGCTCTGGGGCCAACGTCCTGACTTTC. Its protein product is CATSRAGSGANVLTF.

In its sample, this clone was seen many times. The gene calls are TRBV27 and TRBJ2-1, with 8 nucleotides matching TRBD1. Germline V gene lookup returns CDR1 MNHEY and CDR2 SMNVEV (reference sequence). The V gene end was trimmed by 0 bases and the J gene end by 1 base; junction bases not matched to a gene: 8. The CDR3 spans 18 residues. The CDR3 region is CASSLSSDRVFSYNEQFF. CDR3 coding DNA: TGTGCCAGCAGTTTATCATCGGACAGGGTTTTTTCCTACAATGAGCAGTTCTTC.

This clone was seen a few times. V is TRBV2 and J is TRBJ2-7, with D uncertain. CDR1 is SNHLY and CDR2 is FYNNEI in the germline V gene. This CDR3 is built from 15 residues. Trimming left V 1 base short and J 2 bases short, with 12 bases between. Here the CDR3 reads CASSEESCATYEQYF. The CDR3, as DNA: TGTGCCAGCAGTGAAGAATCGTGTGCTACCTACGAGCAGTACTTC. Combining the CDR3 with reference TRBV2 and TRBJ2-7 gives the whole variable domain EPEVTQTPSHQVTQMGQEVILRCVPISNHLYFYWYRQILGQKVEFLVSFYNNEISEKSEIFDDQFSVERPDGSNFTLKIRSTKLEDSAMYFCASSEESCATYEQYFGPGTRLTVT.

This clone ranks as medium-sized. The chain carries TRBV28 and TRBJ2-7; D not resolved. V gave up 3 bases and J gave up 6 bases, with 9 bases separating them. This CDR3 spans 12 amino acids. Germline lookup yields CDR1 MDHEN and CDR2 SYDVKM. CDR3 nucleotides: TGTGCCAGCAGTTTGTCATCTCTCGAGCAGTACTTC. Its protein product is CASSLSSLEQYF.

This clone was detected many times. The chain combines TRBV6-1 with TRBJ1-2; D may be TRBD1 (6 bases). Trimming shortened V by 11 bases and J by 1 base, and 20 bases separated the two germline ends. Germline V lookup: CDR1 MNHNS, CDR2 SASEGT. This CDR3 comprises 15 residues. Written as DNA, the CDR3 is TGTGCCGGAAACAGGGACGGGATACTTAACTATGGCTACACCTTC. Its translation is CAGNRDGILNYGYTF.

This clone was seen more than once but under ten times. The chain carries TRBV6-2 or TRBV6-3 and TRBJ1-5; TRBD1 aligns across 12 bases. CDR3 size: 17 residues. V trimming: 2 bases; J trimming: 5 bases; junction bases outside the gene matches: 7. The V gene's germline CDR1 is MNHEY and CDR2 SVGEGT. The CDR3 DNA is TGTGCCAGCAGTTACCCGGGGACAGGGGGCATCCATCAGCCCCAGCATTTT. Protein: CASSYPGTGGIHQPQHF.

CDR3 coding DNA: TGTGCCATCGGAGGACTAGCTCTCGCCTACGAGCAGTACTTC. This codes for CAIGGLALAYEQYF. This sequence joins TRBV6-1 and TRBJ2-7, with 8 positions matching TRBD2. V shed 10 bases, J shed 2 bases, and the junction held 10 bases outside the gene matches. The CDR3 runs 14 residues. Germline V CDR1 and CDR2: MNHNS, SASEGT.

V is TRBV20-1 and J is TRBJ2-5; 9 bases are a match to TRBD2. Trimming took 6 bases from V and 4 from J; bases not matched to a gene: 15. Germline V gene data show CDR1 as DFQATT and CDR2 as SNEGSKA (reference sequence). This CDR3 is 16 amino acids long. The CDR3 nucleotides read TGCAGTGCGACTGGCGCGGTTAGCGGGAGTCGAGAGACCCAGTACTTC. It is translated as CSATGAVSGSRETQYF.

This clone was seen a handful of times. The CDR3 DNA follows: TGTGCCAGCAGGTGGGGGACAGGGGGTGGTCAGCCCCAGCATTTT. Its protein product is CASRWGTGGGQPQHF. The chain has TRBV28 and TRBJ1-5; 11 positions match TRBD1. V shed 6 bases and J 6 bases; nucleotides not matched to a gene: 7. Germline CDR1 is MDHEN and CDR2 is SYDVKM. The CDR3 runs 15 residues.

This clone was observed a few times. The chain links TRBV12-3 or TRBV12-4 to TRBJ2-5; TRBD2 agrees at 7 bases. V trimming: 6 bases; J trimming: 2 bases; junction bases outside the gene matches: 15. The CDR3 covers 17 residues. The CDR3 nucleotides are TGTGCCAGCAGCTGCGGACTATCGGGAGGAGGGCAAGAGACCCAGTACTTC. It encodes CASSCGLSGGGQETQYF.

In this sample, this clone turned up many times. The rearrangement uses TRBV28 and TRBJ1-5, with 8 bases matching TRBD1. The CDR3 length is 15 residues. V lost 11 bases to trimming and J lost 0 bases; unmatched junction nucleotides: 9. The V gene's germline CDR1 is MDHEN and CDR2 SYDVKM. As DNA, the CDR3 is TGTGCCGCGGGGCAGGGGGCTTATAGCAATCAGCCCCAGCATTTT. Translation gives CAAGQGAYSNQPQHF.

This clone has ten or more counts. The J gene is TRBJ2-5, the V gene TRBV6-1; perhaps TRBD2 as D (6 bases). This CDR3 has 15 amino acids. Trimming removed 5 bases at V and 4 bases at J, with 17 bases between. Germline V gives CDR1 MNHNS, CDR2 SASEGT. The CDR3 nucleotides read TGTGCCAGCAGTTCCGATGGGAATAGCGGAGAGACCCAGTACTTC. It yields the protein CASSSDGNSGETQYF.

In its sample, this clone was seen a few times. V gene TRBV5-1 combines with J gene TRBJ1-2; D not certain. Germline V CDR1 and CDR2: SGHRS, YFSETQ. This CDR3 contains 16 residues. V was trimmed by 1 base and J by 0 bases, leaving 13 bases between them. This CDR3 reads CASSLKESEANYGYTF. CDR3 DNA: TGCGCCAGCAGCTTGAAGGAGTCAGAAGCTAACTATGGCTACACCTTC.

This clone was observed at least ten times. V usage is TRBV5-1 and J usage is TRBJ2-7; 7 positions agree with TRBD2. Losses at the gene ends were 5 bases for V and 2 bases for J; bases not matched to a gene: 7. Germline lookup yields CDR1 SGHRS and CDR2 YFSETQ. The CDR3 sequence is 14 residues long. CDR3 sequence reads: CASRQGGGAYEQYF. DNA for the CDR3: TGCGCCAGCAGGCAAGGCGGGGGTGCCTACGAGCAGTACTTC.

The chain joins TRBV7-2 to TRBJ2-1, with D hard to call. V gave up 6 bases and J gave up 1 base, with 7 bases separating them. The CDR3 contains 13 residues. In germline, CDR1 is SGHTA, CDR2 FQGNSA. The CDR3 sequence: CASRVGSYNEQFF. CDR3 in DNA: TGTGCCAGCAGGGTTGGGTCCTACAATGAGCAGTTCTTC.

This clone came up a few times. Possible read error: a much larger clone is one base away. V and J are TRBV29-1 and TRBJ2-3; a possible D gene is TRBD1 (5 bases). This CDR3 spans 12 amino acids. With 8 bases removed from V and 2 bases from J, the gap between germline ends came to 11 bases. CDR1 is SQVTM, CDR2 ANQGSEA, per germline. CDR3 in amino acids: CSFARDTDTQYF. The CDR3 nucleotides read TGCAGCTTTGCCAGGGACACAGATACGCAGTATTTT.

Ten or more counts support this clone. The CDR3 spells CASSHSTGLAGEIFPLYEQFF. CDR3 sequence (DNA): TGTGCCAGCAGCCATAGCACGGGACTAGCGGGAGAGATCTTCCCCCTCTATGAGCAGTTCTTC. The rearrangement uses TRBV14 and TRBJ2-1; 14 positions match TRBD2. Germline assignment: CDR1 SGHDN and CDR2 FVKESK. Trimming took 3 bases from V and 8 from J; bases not matched to a gene: 21. The CDR3 is made up of 21 amino acids. Based on the CDR3 plus reference TRBV14 and TRBJ2-1, the full variable domain is EAGVTQFPSHSVIEKGQTVTLRCDPISGHDNLYWYRRVMGKEIKFLLHFVKESKQDESGMPNNRFLAERTGGTYSTLKVQPAELEDSGVYFCASSHSTGLAGEIFPLYEQFFGPGTRLTVL.

This clone was detected a few times. Since a much larger clone is just one base distant, this may be a read error. This chain links TRBV28 with TRBJ2-5; the D gene is possibly TRBD1 (5 bases). V dropped 5 bases and J dropped 1 base, with 32 bases sitting between them. Per the germline V gene, CDR1 is MDHEN and CDR2 is SYDVKM. This CDR3 comprises 21 residues. CDR3 nucleotides: TGTGCCAGCAGTCTATCCGGGCTCGGAAGGAGATGTCCACAGGCCCAAGAGACCCAGTACTTC. Its translation: CASSLSGLGRRCPQAQETQYF.